Sequencing of this T cell receptor (beta chain) was carried out in a study of response to subunit inactivated influenza vaccine. Whole-study results and caveats: The authors suggested that few new T cells are recruited per seasonal influenza vaccination.

Using its own MiXCR run on the RT-PCR reads, TCRdb lists one record per CDR3 protein. The sample lists hundreds of thousands of distinct CDR3 sequences, around 13% occurring once. The CDR3 is made up of 17 amino acids. V was clipped by 1 base and J by 8 bases; unmatched bases: 12. Germline loops: CDR1 LNHDA, CDR2 SQIVND (reference sequence). Concerning this clonotype: What it binds is not known.

This sample comprised PBMCs from blood, obtained approximately 15 days before vaccination. The rearrangement uses TRBV19 and TRBJ2-1, with 9 bases fitting TRBD2. The TCR was taken from a middle-aged man who received an inactivated influenza vaccine. The CDR3 protein is CASSIARLAARRDEQFF. In DNA, the CDR3 is TGTGCCAGTAGTATAGCCCGACTAGCGGCCCGGAGGGATGAGCAGTTCTTC. Looking up the rest from reference TRBV19 and TRBJ2-1 gives the full variable domain: DGGITQSPKYLFRKEGQNVTLSCEQNLNHDAMYWYRQDPGQGLRLIYYSQIVNDFQKGDIAEGYSVSREKKESFPLTVTSAQKNPTAFYLCASSIARLAARRDEQFFGPGTRLTVL.